The 30 T cell receptor beta chains below all came from one sample that was sequenced in a study of early T cells in non-severe SARS-CoV-2 infection. One entry per CDR3 protein, called by TCRdb with MiXCR from the 5' RACE reads. The sample includes 25,000 to 35,000 distinct CDR3 sequences, about 4.7% of them seen just once. The sample consisted of whole blood. The origin of the receptors is an adult who was a healthcare worker with PCR-confirmed SARS-CoV-2 infection or an uninfected control (not recorded which).

The rearrangement joins TRBV7-2 to TRBJ2-5, with 8 bases that match TRBD1. The germline CDR1 and CDR2 sequences are SGHTA and FQGNSA. Trimming at V came to 5 bases and at J to 5 bases, leaving 13 bases not matched to a gene. The CDR3 loop spans 16 amino acids. The CDR3 nucleotides read TGTGCCAGCAGCCCCGCCCTGGACAGGGCCCTGGAGACCCAGTACTTC. Protein product: CASSPALDRALETQYF. Together with reference TRBV7-2 and TRBJ2-5, the CDR3 gives the full variable domain: GAGVSQSPSNKVTEKGKDVELRCDPISGHTALYWYRQSLGQGLEFLIYFQGNSAPDKSGLPSDRFSAERTGGSVSTLTIQRTQQEDSAVYLCASSPALDRALETQYFGPGTRLLVL.

This clonotype was seen many times. The chain joins TRBV6-6 to TRBJ2-5; 11 bases map to TRBD2. The ends lost 7 bases at V and 1 base at J; junction bases unmatched: 14. Germline V lookup: CDR1 MNHNY, CDR2 SVGAGI (reference sequence). CDR3 length: 18 amino acids. CDR3 loop: CASTKRPRLAGSQETQYF. CDR3 DNA: TGTGCCAGCACCAAAAGGCCAAGACTAGCGGGGAGCCAAGAGACCCAGTACTTC.

This clonotype appeared many times. The chain recombines TRBV11-2 with TRBJ2-3, with D maybe TRBD2 (6 bases). The CDR3 is 15 residues long. The germline gives CDR1 SGHAT, CDR2 FQNNGV. Trimming left V 5 bases short and J 1 base short, with 13 bases between. The DNA for the CDR3 is TGTGCCAGCAGCCGCCGGGACTTAGGCACAGATACGCAGTATTTT. Amino acid sequence: CASSRRDLGTDTQYF.

This clonotype has a count of ten or more. The chain uses TRBV28 and TRBJ1-2; no firm D call. Germline CDR1 and CDR2: MDHEN and SYDVKM. Trimming took off 10 bases at V and 0 bases at J, with 18 bases between the two ends. CDR3 length: 15 amino acids. This CDR3 is CATAQLQRTNYGYTF. As DNA, the CDR3 is TGTGCCACCGCCCAACTCCAGCGAACTAACTATGGCTACACCTTC.

This clonotype was counted a few times. The chain carries TRBV7-9 and TRBJ2-7; 10 positions match TRBD1. The CDR3 extends over 16 amino acids. The germline V gene encodes CDR1 SEHNR and CDR2 FQNEAQ (reference sequence). V lost 0 bases to trimming and J lost 4 bases; unmatched junction nucleotides: 6. This chain's CDR3 is CASSLAGQGSKYEQYF. The CDR3, as DNA: TGTGCCAGCAGCTTAGCGGGACAGGGGTCAAAGTACGAGCAGTACTTC.

This clonotype was found many times. The rearrangement uses TRBV5-1 and TRBJ1-1, with a tentative D call TRBD1 (6 bases). There are 16 residues in the CDR3. The germline gives CDR1 SGHRS, CDR2 YFSETQ. Trimming took 5 bases from V and 4 from J, leaving 21 bases between them. The CDR3 sequence: CASSPKGVTGSTEAFF. CDR3 in DNA: TGCGCCAGCAGTCCGAAGGGGGTAACAGGGTCCACTGAAGCTTTCTTT.

The sample holds many counts of this clonotype. This sequence joins TRBV25-1 and TRBJ1-1; a possible D gene is TRBD1 (6 bases). Germline lookup yields CDR1 MGHDK and CDR2 SYGVNS. This CDR3 contains 14 residues. V was pared by 2 bases and J by 4 bases, with 11 bases between. As DNA, the CDR3 is TGTGCCAGCAGTGAACAGGGGAGGTCCACTGAAGCTTTCTTT. Protein: CASSEQGRSTEAFF.

This clonotype was seen many times. The chain links TRBV12-2 to TRBJ1-1; the DNA was not compared with TRBD1, the D call given in the table. TRBV12-2 is a pseudogene segment. The CDR3 totals 13 residues. In DNA, the CDR3 is TGTGCAAGTCCAGGCAGGGTGGACACTGAAGCTTTCTTT. Its protein is CASPGRVDTEAFF.

This clonotype was counted at least ten times. The chain is built from TRBV7-2 and TRBJ1-2; a possible D gene is TRBD1 (5 bases). CDR1 and CDR2 (germline): SGHTA, FQGNSA. The CDR3 is 17 residues long. V shed 2 bases and J shed 1 base, with 17 bases lying between them. DNA of the CDR3: TGTGCCAGCAGCTTATTATTCATCGGGGACCGTAACTATGGCTACACCTTC. Amino acids: CASSLLFIGDRNYGYTF.

This clonotype was detected a few times. The genes are TRBV3-1 and TRBJ1-6; D gene unclear. Trimming stripped 2 bases from V and 3 bases from J, with 8 bases between. Germline lookup yields CDR1 LGHDT and CDR2 YNNKEL (reference sequence). The CDR3 loop spans 15 amino acids. The chain's CDR3 is CASSQLALYNSPLHF. CDR3 DNA sequence: TGTGCCAGCAGCCAACTGGCCCTCTATAATTCACCCCTCCACTTT.

This chain joins TRBV7-9 and TRBJ1-2, with 9 bases aligning to TRBD1. Losses at the gene ends were 5 bases for V and 1 base for J; bases not matched to a gene: 5. Looked up from germline, CDR1 is SEHNR and CDR2 is FQNEAQ (reference sequence). This CDR3 spans 15 amino acids. For the CDR3, the DNA is TGTGCCAGCAGCCGCAGACAGGGGGATAACTATGGCTACACCTTC. Its protein product is CASSRRQGDNYGYTF. Full variable domain (remainder filled in from reference TRBV7-9 and TRBJ1-2): DTGVSQNPRHKITKRGQNVTFRCDPISEHNRLYWYRQTLGQGPEFLTYFQNEAQLEKSRLLSDRFSAERPKGSFSTLEIQRTEQGDSAMYLCASSRRQGDNYGYTFGSGTRLTVV.

This clonotype was seen many times. This rearrangement joins TRBV28 to TRBJ2-3; D perhaps matches TRBD1 (5 bases). Per the germline V gene, CDR1 is MDHEN and CDR2 is SYDVKM. This CDR3 contains 14 residues. Trimming removed 3 bases at V and 1 base at J, with 8 bases between. The CDR3 DNA follows: TGTGCCAGCAGTTTCGCGACAGGCACAGATACGCAGTATTTT. Protein product: CASSFATGTDTQYF.

In its sample, this clonotype was seen once. This chain connects TRBV5-4 to TRBJ1-2, with 9 bases lining up with TRBD1. The CDR3 has 14 residues. Germline V gives CDR1 SGHNT, CDR2 YYREEE (reference sequence). Unmatched junction bases numbered 9, after V lost 4 bases and J lost 8 bases. CDR3 in amino acids: CASSGGDREFGYTF. The CDR3 DNA is TGTGCCAGCAGCGGCGGGGACAGGGAATTCGGCTACACCTTC.

This clonotype occurred a few times. J is TRBJ2-1 and V is TRBV9, with 11 bases aligning to TRBD2. The length of the CDR3 is 15 residues. CDR1 SGDLS and CDR2 YYNGEE come from the germline V gene. With V trimmed by 1 base and J by 9 bases, 6 bases remained unmatched. The CDR3 spells CASSVLAGGRAEQFF. CDR3 coding DNA: TGTGCCAGCAGCGTATTAGCGGGGGGGCGTGCTGAGCAGTTCTTC.

This clonotype was found a few times. The V and J genes are TRBV28 and TRBJ2-4, with D uncertain. Trimming cost V 3 bases and J 3 bases, with 12 bases left between them. This CDR3 comprises 15 residues. Germline V gene lookup returns CDR1 MDHEN and CDR2 SYDVKM. CDR3 DNA sequence: TGTGCCAGCAGTTTTTCACCGGAGAGCAAAAACATTCAGTACTTC. This sequence encodes CASSFSPESKNIQYF. Combining the CDR3 with reference TRBV28 and TRBJ2-4 gives the whole variable domain DVKVTQSSRYLVKRTGEKVFLECVQDMDHENMFWYRQDPGLGLRLIYFSYDVKMKEKGDIPEGYSVSREKKERFSLILESASTNQTSMYLCASSFSPESKNIQYFGAGTRLSVL.

This clonotype has at least ten counts. The rearrangement uses TRBV12-3 or TRBV12-4 and TRBJ1-1, with no clear D. The V end lost 5 bases, the J end lost 3 bases, and 4 bases lay between the germline ends. The CDR3 loop spans 11 amino acids. The CDR3 reads CASSVDTEAFF. The DNA for the CDR3 is TGTGCCAGCAGTGTGGACACTGAAGCTTTCTTT.

The chain carries TRBV18 and TRBJ2-3, with 9 bases aligning to TRBD1. The CDR3 loop spans 15 amino acids. V dropped 5 bases and J dropped 0; count of bases not matched to a gene: 3. Germline V gives CDR1 KGHSH, CDR2 LQKENI. The CDR3 loop reads CASSLTGGSTDTQYF. The CDR3 DNA follows: TGTGCCAGCTCATTAACAGGGGGCAGCACAGATACGCAGTATTTT. The variable domain in full, completed from reference TRBV18 and TRBJ2-3, reads NAGVMQNPRHLVRRRGQEARLRCSPMKGHSHVYWYRQLPEEGLKFMVYLQKENIIDESGMPKERFSAEFPKEGPSILRIQQVVRGDSAAYFCASSLTGGSTDTQYFGPGTRLTVL.

This clonotype turned up a few times. The genes are TRBV12-3 or TRBV12-4 and TRBJ1-1; D not certain. The CDR3 is made up of 15 amino acids. V was clipped by 5 bases and J by 4 bases, with 17 bases between them. Here the CDR3 DNA reads TGTGCCAGCAGTCCCGTTCCCCGATCGGGCACTGAAGCTTTCTTT. The encoded protein is CASSPVPRSGTEAFF.

At least ten counts were recorded for this clonotype. V usage is TRBV19 and J usage is TRBJ1-2; D might be TRBD1 (5 bases). Germline loops: CDR1 LNHDA, CDR2 SQIVND (reference sequence). The V end was cut by 6 bases, the J end by 0 bases, with 5 bases between. The CDR3 has 12 amino acids. In DNA, the CDR3 is TGTGCCAGTAGGACAGCTAACTATGGCTACACCTTC. Translated: CASRTANYGYTF.

This clonotype was counted at least ten times. The CDR3 DNA sequence: TGTGCCAGCAGCCTAGGACTAGCGGGATCCAATGAGCAGTTCTTC. Its translation: CASSLGLAGSNEQFF. J is TRBJ2-1 and V is TRBV27; 12 bases agree with TRBD2. The CDR3 sequence is 15 residues long. The germline CDR1 and CDR2 sequences are MNHEY and SMNVEV (reference sequence). The junction had 6 bases not matched to a gene; V was cut back by 6 bases and J by 6 bases.

This clonotype was seen a handful of times. The CDR3 DNA follows: TGTGCCAGCAGCTACCCCGGGACTACCGGCGGGACGCAGTATTTT. Translating gives CASSYPGTTGGTQYF. This sequence joins TRBV7-2 and TRBJ2-3, with 7 bases lining up with TRBD2. Germline V gives CDR1 SGHTA, CDR2 FQGNSA. V shed 4 bases, J shed 9 bases, and the junction held 13 bases outside the gene matches. This CDR3 is built from 15 residues.

The chain recombines TRBV10-1 with TRBJ1-2; possibly TRBD1 for D (5 bases). V was cut by 0 bases and J by 5 bases, with 7 bases left in between. This CDR3 comprises 13 residues. Germline lookup yields CDR1 WNHNN and CDR2 SYGVQD (reference sequence). This CDR3 reads CASSESRGYGYTF. CDR3 in DNA: TGCGCCAGCAGTGAGTCTCGGGGGTATGGCTACACCTTC.

This clonotype was counted between two and nine times. The chain uses TRBV6-1 and TRBJ2-7; D ambiguous. The germline gives CDR1 MNHNS, CDR2 SASEGT. V was trimmed by 5 bases and J by 2 bases, leaving 10 bases between them. CDR3 length: 13 amino acids. CDR3 sequence: CASSLQVTYEQYF. DNA of the CDR3: TGTGCCAGCAGTCTCCAGGTGACCTACGAGCAGTACTTC.

This clonotype was found many times. This chain joins TRBV7-6 and TRBJ2-3, with D perhaps matching TRBD1 (7 bases). The germline V gene encodes CDR1 SGHVS and CDR2 FNYEAQ. V was shortened by 0 bases and J by 0 bases, with 22 bases between the two germline ends. The CDR3 length is 20 residues. CDR3 sequence: CASSLAVGITGGGSTDTQYF. DNA for the CDR3: TGTGCCAGCAGCTTAGCTGTGGGGATTACAGGAGGGGGCAGCACAGATACGCAGTATTTT.

This clonotype was seen a few times. The rearrangement uses TRBV9 and TRBJ2-6; tentatively, D is TRBD2 (6 bases). Germline CDR1 and CDR2: SGDLS and YYNGEE. This CDR3 is 19 amino acids long. V shed 4 bases and J shed 1 base, with 21 bases lying between them. CDR3 DNA: TGTGCCAGCAGCCCATCACGGGGCAGGAGGGTGTCTGGGGCCAACGTCCTGACTTTC. As protein: CASSPSRGRRVSGANVLTF. Full variable domain (rest looked up from reference TRBV9 and TRBJ2-6): DSGVTQTPKHLITATGQRVTLRCSPRSGDLSVYWYQQSLDQGLQFLIQYYNGEERAKGNILERFSAQQFPDLHSELNLSSLELGDSALYFCASSPSRGRRVSGANVLTFGAGSRLTVL.

This clonotype was found a few times. The gene calls are TRBV7-2 and TRBJ1-3; D gene ambiguous. Trimming took off 8 bases at V and 4 bases at J, with 12 bases between the two ends. The CDR3 is made up of 13 amino acids. Germline-derived CDR1 and CDR2 are SGHTA and FQGNSA. CDR3 coding DNA: TGTGCCAGCGGCAACAGCTACGGAAACACCATATATTTT. Protein sequence: CASGNSYGNTIYF.

This clonotype has a count of ten or more. J is TRBJ1-2 and V is TRBV6-6, with 9 bases identical to TRBD1. CDR3 length: 16 residues. Germline lookup yields CDR1 MNHNY and CDR2 SVGAGI (reference sequence). The trim removed 5 bases at V and 1 base at J, leaving 8 bases unmatched. For the CDR3, the DNA is TGTGCCAGCAGTCCGGACAGGGGCAACCTTAACTATGGCTACACCTTC. It encodes CASSPDRGNLNYGYTF.

This chain uses TRBV6-6 with TRBJ1-6; no reliable D call. V lost 4 bases and J lost 9, with 7 bases in between. There are 12 residues in the CDR3. Germline-derived CDR1 and CDR2 are MNHNY and SVGAGI (reference sequence). The CDR3: CASSSESSPLHF. The CDR3 nucleotides are TGTGCCAGCAGTTCTGAAAGTTCACCCCTCCACTTT.

This clonotype showed up many times. The chain recombines TRBV28 with TRBJ1-1, with 7 bases identical to TRBD1. From germline, CDR1 is MDHEN and CDR2 SYDVKM. This CDR3 is 14 amino acids long. V shed 6 bases, J shed 5 bases, and the junction held 9 bases outside the gene matches. The CDR3 region has the DNA TGTGCCAGCAGCCTAATCCTCAGGGGGACTGAAGCTTTCTTT. As protein: CASSLILRGTEAFF.

This clonotype was counted many times. The J gene is TRBJ2-3, the V gene TRBV7-9, with 8 bases aligning to TRBD2. The CDR3 sequence is 18 residues long. From germline, CDR1 is SEHNR and CDR2 FQNEAQ (reference sequence). The V segment lost 5 bases and the J segment 0 bases; nucleotides outside the gene matches: 13. The CDR3 sequence: CASSRIGGASPSTDTQYF. CDR3 bases: TGTGCCAGCAGCAGGATCGGGGGGGCCTCCCCTAGCACAGATACGCAGTATTTT.